This is a list of T cell receptor beta chains from one sample in a study of cytomegalovirus exposure and HLA in healthy donors. The table came from immunoSEQ multiplex PCR; TCRdb's copy has only in-frame clones and leaves some out. The sample shows about 130,000 clones, about 74% of them seen only once. The sequenced sample consisted of PBMCs. Receptor source: a woman between 45 and 60 years old in good health and CMV-seropositive. The CDR3 runs from the conserved cysteine through the conserved F or W. The order of the fields is D gene, clone size, J gene, CDR3 length, V gene, CDR3 protein, CDR3 DNA. The D gene is left open where the match is weak. Size is omitted from some rows. Given values are once, few, many or a class for expanded clones.

>.|.|TRBJ2-3|14|TRBV5-1
CASSVLPRQDTQYF
TGCGCCAGCAGCGTACTTCCCCGACAAGATACGCAGTATTTT
>.|.|TRBJ2-5|12|TRBV11-1
CASSLARETQYF
TGTGCCAGCAGCTTAGCTCGAGAGACCCAGTACTTC
>.|.|TRBJ1-5|14|TRBV6-4
CASSAQGNNQPQHF
TGTGCCAGCAGTGCGCAGGGTAACAATCAGCCCCAGCATTTT
>.|.|TRBJ1-5|13|TRBV7-9
CSSSRTGNQPQHF
TGTTCCAGCAGCAGAACAGGGAATCAGCCCCAGCATTTT
>.|once|TRBJ2-1|11|TRBV7-9
CASSLGQEQFF
TGTGCCAGCAGCCTCGGACAGGAGCAGTTCTTC
>.|few|TRBJ1-2|15|TRBV2
CASSESGQANYGYTF
TGTGCCAGCAGTGAATCGGGACAAGCTAACTATGGCTACACCTTC
>.|.|TRBJ2-1|14|TRBV11-3
CASSLGQTYNEQFF
TGTGCCAGCAGCTTAGGACAGACGTACAATGAGCAGTTCTTC
>.|.|TRBJ1-2|15|TRBV6-5
CASSYRPSGPYGYTF
TGTGCCAGCAGTTACCGACCTAGCGGGCCCTATGGCTACACCTTC
>TRBD2|once|TRBJ2-1|17|TRBV7-8
CATRYSGGGRSYNEQFF
TGTGCCACCCGATACTCCGGGGGGGGTAGGTCCTACAATGAGCAGTTCTTC
>.|.|TRBJ1-5|15|TRBV2
CASSEQAVSNQPQHF
TGTGCCAGCAGTGAACAGGCTGTTAGCAATCAGCCCCAGCATTTT
>TRBD1|.|TRBJ2-7|15|TRBV19
CASSISTGLSYEQYF
TGTGCCAGTAGTATATCGACAGGGTTATCCTACGAGCAGTACTTC